Shown below are 31 T cell receptor beta chains from a single sample sequenced in a study of blood T cell repertoires in COVID-19. The protocol was immunoSEQ multiplex PCR, while the TCRdb copy is restricted to in-frame clones and leaves out a portion. Of around 200,000 clones listed, around 81% are singletons. Input material: peripheral blood. These receptors originate from a man aged 50 to 60 with active or convalescent COVID-19.

The CDR3 coding sequence is TGCGCCAGCAGCTTACAGGGGGCGGGTAATTCACCCCTCCACTTT. This translates into CASSLQGAGNSPLHF. V and J are TRBV5-1 and TRBJ1-6; 9 positions agree with TRBD1. This CDR3 region has 15 residues. Germline loops: CDR1 SGHRS, CDR2 YFSETQ. V lost 2 bases and J lost 6; bases outside the gene matches: 3.

The chain uses TRBV14 and TRBJ1-1; tentatively, D is TRBD1 (6 bases). The CDR3 spans 15 residues. V was clipped by 4 bases and J by 0 bases, with 12 bases between them. The V gene's germline CDR1 is SGHDN and CDR2 FVKESK. The CDR3 loop reads CASSPIQGLNTEAFF. The CDR3, as DNA: TGTGCCAGCAGCCCGATACAGGGCTTGAACACTGAAGCTTTCTTT. The full variable domain, completed using reference TRBV14 and TRBJ1-1, is EAGVTQFPSHSVIEKGQTVTLRCDPISGHDNLYWYRRVMGKEIKFLLHFVKESKQDESGMPNNRFLAERTGGTYSTLKVQPAELEDSGVYFCASSPIQGLNTEAFFGQGTRLTVV.

This chain connects TRBV4-1 to TRBJ2-7; D not certain. This CDR3 is built from 15 residues. Germline values: CDR1 MGHRA, CDR2 YSYEKL. V shed 0 bases and J shed 0 bases, with 9 bases lying between them. CDR3 residues: CASSQERRSSYEQYF. CDR3 nucleotide sequence: TGCGCCAGCAGCCAAGAACGCAGGTCCTCCTACGAGCAGTACTTC.

This sequence joins TRBV30 and TRBJ1-3; D not certain. CDR1 GTSNPN and CDR2 SVGIG come from the germline V gene (reference sequence). V dropped 2 bases and J dropped 0 bases, with 8 bases sitting between them. The CDR3 sequence is 14 residues long. CDR3 DNA: TGTGCCTGGAGTACAGCTTTCTCTGGAAACACCATATATTTT. As protein: CAWSTAFSGNTIYF.

V gene TRBV19 combines with J gene TRBJ2-2, with 7 bases identical to TRBD1. CDR1 and CDR2 from the germline V gene are LNHDA and SQIVND (reference sequence). The CDR3 contains 15 residues. Trimming removed 7 bases from V and 4 bases from J; junction bases left unmatched: 9. The CDR3 spells CASNGQGETTGELFF. In DNA, the CDR3 is TGTGCCAGTAATGGGCAGGGGGAGACCACCGGGGAGCTGTTTTTT. Variable domain in full (rest from reference TRBV19 and TRBJ2-2): DGGITQSPKYLFRKEGQNVTLSCEQNLNHDAMYWYRQDPGQGLRLIYYSQIVNDFQKGDIAEGYSVSREKKESFPLTVTSAQKNPTAFYLCASNGQGETTGELFFGEGSRLTVL.

The rearrangement uses TRBV6-5 and TRBJ2-1; 7 nucleotides line up with TRBD1. The V segment lost 7 bases and the J segment 3 bases; nucleotides outside the gene matches: 9. Germline values: CDR1 MNHEY, CDR2 SVGAGI. There are 15 residues in the CDR3. The CDR3 sequence is CASMTPGQFYNEQFF. The CDR3 nucleotides are TGTGCCAGCATGACGCCGGGACAGTTCTACAATGAGCAGTTCTTC.

The V and J genes are TRBV6-5 and TRBJ2-7; 10 bases are a match to TRBD1. The germline gives CDR1 MNHEY, CDR2 SVGAGI. This CDR3 has 14 amino acids. V gave up 10 bases and J gave up 4 bases; unmatched junction bases: 10. The CDR3 DNA reads TGTGCCACCCATTCGGGACAGGGGATATACGAGCAGTACTTC. Amino acid sequence: CATHSGQGIYEQYF.

V usage is TRBV11-2 and J usage is TRBJ2-7; 7 nucleotides agree with TRBD2. From germline, CDR1 is SGHAT and CDR2 FQNNGV. The junction had 2 bases not matched to a gene; V was cut back by 0 bases and J by 0 bases. The CDR3 is 15 amino acids. The CDR3, as DNA: TGTGCCAGCAGCTTAGACGGGGGGTACTCCTACGAGCAGTACTTC. It codes for CASSLDGGYSYEQYF. Combining the CDR3 with reference TRBV11-2 and TRBJ2-7 gives the whole variable domain EAGVAQSPRYKIIEKRQSVAFWCNPISGHATLYWYQQILGQGPKLLIQFQNNGVVDDSQLPKDRFSAERLKGVDSTLKIQPAKLEDSAVYLCASSLDGGYSYEQYFGPGTRLTVT.

The CDR3 bases are TGTGCCACCCGAGAGGTCAGTCTTTCCGGTGAAGCTTTCTTT. Its protein is CATREVSLSGEAFF. This chain connects TRBV19 to TRBJ1-1, with D hard to call. The CDR3 contains 14 residues. V was clipped by 10 bases and J by 7 bases, with 22 bases between them. CDR1 and CDR2 from the germline V gene are LNHDA and SQIVND (reference sequence).

The table lists this clone with a count of one. This rearrangement joins TRBV7-6 to TRBJ2-3; 8 bases line up with TRBD1. Unmatched junction bases numbered 7, after V lost 6 bases and J lost 2 bases. The CDR3 covers 15 residues. Germline CDR1 and CDR2: SGHVS and FNYEAQ. CDR3 bases: TGTGCCAGCAGGGCAGGGGGCGTTTTCACAGATACGCAGTATTTT. It translates to CASRAGGVFTDTQYF.

V gene TRBV5-1 combines with J gene TRBJ1-1; D not certain. The germline V gene encodes CDR1 SGHRS and CDR2 YFSETQ. The CDR3 is made up of 15 amino acids. V lost 0 bases to trimming and J lost 7 bases, with 16 bases between them. The CDR3: CASSLEGTLGGEAFF. CDR3 DNA: TGCGCCAGCAGCTTGGAAGGTACGCTCGGCGGTGAAGCTTTCTTT. Full variable domain (missing parts from reference TRBV5-1 and TRBJ1-1): KAGVTQTPRYLIKTRGQQVTLSCSPISGHRSVSWYQQTPGQGLQFLFEYFSETQRNKGNFPGRFSGRQFSNSRSEMNVSTLELGDSALYLCASSLEGTLGGEAFFGQGTRLTVV.

V and J are TRBV6-2 or TRBV6-3 and TRBJ2-2; TRBD2 matches at 15 bases. Germline trimming cut 2 bases from V and 3 bases from J; bases unmatched to any gene: 7. The CDR3 contains 19 residues. Germline V gene data show CDR1 as MNHEY and CDR2 as SVGEGT. The CDR3 nucleotides are TGTGCCAGCAGTTACAGCGGACTAGCGGGGGGGTTGGACACCGGGGAGCTGTTTTTT. Its translation is CASSYSGLAGGLDTGELFF.

This clone was detected once. The chain couples TRBV6-4 to TRBJ1-6; 7 nucleotides agree with TRBD1. The V and J ends lost 5 bases and 8 bases, in that order; junction bases with no gene match: 6. CDR3 length: 14 amino acids. Germline CDR1 is MRHNA and CDR2 is SNTAGT. CDR3 sequence reads: CASSPETGHSPLHF. The CDR3 DNA is TGTGCCAGCAGTCCCGAGACAGGGCATTCACCCCTCCACTTT.

V gene TRBV10-3 combines with J gene TRBJ2-7; 10 positions match TRBD1. The CDR3 has 13 amino acids. With 10 bases clipped from V and 5 bases from J, the junction kept 8 bases outside the gene matches. The germline V gene has CDR1 ENHRY and CDR2 SYGVKD. This chain's CDR3 is CASNDRGLNEQYF. DNA of the CDR3: TGTGCCAGCAATGACAGGGGGCTGAACGAGCAGTACTTC.

This clone occurred a few times. This sequence joins TRBV7-2 and TRBJ1-1, with 7 bases aligning to TRBD1. From germline, CDR1 is SGHTA and CDR2 FQGNSA. There are 15 residues in the CDR3. With 4 bases clipped from V and 4 bases from J, the junction kept 9 bases outside the gene matches. CDR3 sequence reads: CASSYKTGRGTEAFF. In DNA form, the CDR3 reads TGTGCCAGCAGCTATAAGACAGGGCGGGGCACTGAAGCTTTCTTT.

This clone has a single count. The chain joins TRBV6-2 or TRBV6-3 to TRBJ2-2; 7 bases match TRBD1. V gave up 5 bases and J gave up 1 base; unmatched junction bases: 7. From germline, CDR1 is MNHEY and CDR2 SVGEGT. The CDR3 consists of 16 residues. The CDR3 spells CASSPTGFRNTGELFF. CDR3 DNA sequence: TGTGCCAGCAGTCCGACAGGGTTTAGGAACACCGGGGAGCTGTTTTTT.

A single count supports this clone. The chain uses TRBV2 and TRBJ2-1, with TRBD1 matching 11 bases. Germline V gives CDR1 SNHLY, CDR2 FYNNEI. This CDR3 is built from 14 residues. J lost 12 bases, V lost 8 bases, and 12 bases had no gene match. CDR3 DNA: TGTGCCAGCCGCGTGGGGACAGGGGGGACGGGGCAGTTCTTC. This gives the protein CASRVGTGGTGQFF.

The V gene is TRBV5-1, the J gene TRBJ1-5; D might be TRBD1 (6 bases). Per the germline V gene, CDR1 is SGHRS and CDR2 is YFSETQ. The CDR3 is 16 amino acids. The V gene lost 0 bases and the J gene lost 11 bases, with 21 bases spanning the gap. The CDR3 DNA is TGCGCCAGCAGCTTGGGGGGTTTAGACAGGTTCGAAGCCCAGCATTTT. Amino acid sequence: CASSLGGLDRFEAQHF.

The chain employs TRBV6-5 and TRBJ1-6; 9 bases match TRBD1. Trimming cost V 8 bases and J 8 bases; bases outside gene matches: 10. The CDR3 is 15 amino acids. The germline gives CDR1 MNHEY, CDR2 SVGAGI. The DNA of the CDR3 is TGTGCCAGCTCTCGGACAGGGGTCTTGGATTCACCCCTCCACTTT. Translated: CASSRTGVLDSPLHF.

The chain is built from TRBV25-1 and TRBJ2-1; a weak D match, TRBD2 (5 bases). Germline lookup yields CDR1 MGHDK and CDR2 SYGVNS. The CDR3 extends over 16 amino acids. Between the trimmed V and J ends, which lost 6 bases and 4 bases, there was a span of 19 bases. CDR3 sequence: CASSLNEGVLYNEQFF. The CDR3 region has the DNA TGTGCCAGCAGCCTCAATGAGGGAGTACTATACAATGAGCAGTTCTTC.

The chain combines TRBV7-7 with TRBJ2-2; D might be TRBD2 (5 bases). Trimming removed 1 base at V and 6 bases at J, with 12 bases between. CDR1 is SSHAT and CDR2 is FNYEAQ in the germline V gene (reference sequence). The CDR3 has 15 residues. CDR3 DNA sequence: TGTGCCAGCAGCTTAGGGGGAGCGGCTGCCGGGGAGCTGTTTTTT. It specifies CASSLGGAAAGELFF. Supplemented by reference TRBV7-7 and TRBJ2-2, the full variable domain reads GAGVSQSPRYKVTKRGQDVTLRCDPISSHATLYWYQQALGQGPEFLTYFNYEAQPDKSGLPSDRFSAERPEGSISTLTIQRTEQRDSAMYRCASSLGGAAAGELFFGEGSRLTVL.

As DNA, the CDR3 is TGTGCCAGCAGCCAAGCTTCTGACGGGGGGGGCTACGAGCAGTACTTC. It codes for CASSQASDGGGYEQYF. The chain links TRBV4-2 to TRBJ2-7; 8 bases fit TRBD2. Germline V gene data show CDR1 as LGHNA and CDR2 as YNFKEQ. The CDR3 is 16 residues long. The V and J ends lost 1 base and 3 bases, in that order; junction bases with no gene match: 8.

The chain carries TRBV6-5 and TRBJ1-1; D is possibly TRBD1 (6 bases). The CDR3 covers 14 residues. The V gene lost 7 bases and the J gene lost 3 bases, with 15 bases spanning the gap. The germline CDR1 and CDR2 sequences are MNHEY and SVGAGI. In DNA form, the CDR3 reads TGTGCCAGCATTTTCGACAGGATAGACACTGAAGCTTTCTTT. This sequence encodes CASIFDRIDTEAFF.

The rearrangement uses TRBV16 and TRBJ1-1, with TRBD1 matching over 11 bases. Germline CDR1 is KGHSY and CDR2 is FQNENV. CDR3 length equals 15 residues. J gave up 3 bases and V 4 bases, and 4 bases lay outside the gene matches. The DNA for the CDR3 is TGTGCCAGCAGCCTCTCGGGACAGGGGGACACTGAAGCTTTCTTT. This gives the protein CASSLSGQGDTEAFF.

The rearrangement uses TRBV12-5 and TRBJ1-2, with 9 bases that match TRBD1. The V segment lost 1 base and the J segment 0 bases; nucleotides outside the gene matches: 12. The CDR3 has 19 residues. Per the germline V gene, CDR1 is LGHNT and CDR2 is FRNRAP. The CDR3 sequence: CASGLELFPDRGANYGYTF. CDR3 DNA: TGTGCTAGTGGTTTGGAACTATTTCCGGACAGGGGTGCTAACTATGGCTACACCTTC. The entire variable domain, with the rest obtained from reference TRBV12-5 and TRBJ1-2, is as follows: DARVTQTPRHKVTEMGQEVTMRCQPILGHNTVFWYRQTMMQGLELLAYFRNRAPLDDSGMPKDRFSAEMPDATLATLKIQPSEPRDSAVYFCASGLELFPDRGANYGYTFGSGTRLTVV.

This clone was picked up one time. This chain uses TRBV12-5 with TRBJ2-5; 14 nucleotides match TRBD2. Unmatched junction bases numbered 9, after V lost 2 bases and J lost 7 bases. The CDR3 covers 17 residues. Per the germline V gene, CDR1 is LGHNT and CDR2 is FRNRAP. The CDR3 DNA follows: TGTGCTAGTGGTTTGACGCCGGGACTAGCGGGGGCGGGGACCCAGTACTTC. Translation gives CASGLTPGLAGAGTQYF.

In its sample, this clone was seen a few times. The gene calls are TRBV3-1 (or the pseudogene TRBV3-2) and TRBJ1-2, with a tentative D call TRBD1 (6 bases). CDR3 size: 13 residues. V lost 4 bases and J lost 8, with 14 bases in between. CDR1 and CDR2 (germline): LGHDT, YNNKEL (reference sequence). The CDR3 reads CASSPRTDQGYTF. CDR3 coding DNA: TGTGCCAGCAGCCCCAGGACAGACCAAGGCTACACCTTC.

The CDR3 nucleotides are TGTGCCAGCAGTTTATCCGGGACTAGCCACTTCTTC. It is translated as CASSLSGTSHFF. The genes are TRBV27 and TRBJ2-1; TRBD2 matches 9 bases. With V trimmed by 0 bases and J by 16 bases, 4 bases remained unmatched. Germline V gives CDR1 MNHEY, CDR2 SMNVEV (reference sequence). The CDR3 is made up of 12 amino acids.

The chain combines TRBV2 with TRBJ2-1; D might be TRBD1 (5 bases). CDR1 is SNHLY, CDR2 FYNNEI, per germline. The CDR3 is 13 residues long. The V gene lost 4 bases and the J gene lost 4 bases, with 8 bases spanning the gap. CDR3 in amino acids: CASSVNRYNEQFF. The DNA of the CDR3 is TGTGCCAGCAGTGTAAACAGGTACAATGAGCAGTTCTTC.

The chain employs TRBV28 and TRBJ2-1; D may be TRBD1 (6 bases). V was cut by 7 bases and J by 8 bases, with 12 bases left in between. From germline, CDR1 is MDHEN and CDR2 SYDVKM. The CDR3 contains 12 residues. CDR3 sequence: CASKPGEHEQFF. The CDR3, as DNA: TGTGCCAGCAAGCCAGGGGAGCATGAGCAGTTCTTC.

This rearrangement joins TRBV4-1 to TRBJ2-2; no reliable D call. The length of the CDR3 is 15 residues. Germline-derived CDR1 and CDR2 are MGHRA and YSYEKL. The V and J ends lost 2 bases and 0 bases respectively, with 7 bases between them. The CDR3 nucleotides read TGCGCCAGCAGCCAATGGTCGGCGAACACCGGGGAGCTGTTTTTT. Amino acid sequence: CASSQWSANTGELFF.